A single sample gave rise to the 3 T cell receptor beta chains below, sequenced in a study of blood T cell repertoires in COVID-19. This table comes from immunoSEQ multiplex PCR, and its TCRdb copy is limited to in-frame clones, with some not included. There are around 80,000 clones in the sample; almost 90% occur only once, and roughly 4.8% lies in the top ten. Sequencing input: peripheral blood. The receptor set was obtained from a woman older than 75 with acute or convalescent COVID-19.

V and J are TRBV9 and TRBJ2-3; 8 bases map to TRBD2. CDR1 and CDR2 (germline): SGDLS, YYNGEE. After removal of 7 bases from V and 2 bases from J, the junction contained 3 bases not matched to a gene. The CDR3 covers 13 residues. CDR3 protein: CASGRGVTDTQYF. CDR3 nucleotide sequence: TGTGCCAGCGGGCGGGGGGTCACAGATACGCAGTATTTT.

The rearrangement joins TRBV18 to TRBJ2-7, with 8 nucleotides matching TRBD1. The CDR3 spans 15 residues. V gave up 3 bases and J gave up 2 bases; unmatched junction bases: 6. Germline values: CDR1 KGHSH, CDR2 LQKENI. As DNA, the CDR3 is TGTGCCAGCTCACCGACAGGGGACGGTACCTACGAGCAGTACTTC. Translation gives CASSPTGDGTYEQYF.

The V call is TRBV5-4, the J call TRBJ2-5; TRBD1 is a possible D gene (5 bases). Germline V CDR1 and CDR2: SGHNT, YYREEE (reference sequence). The CDR3 is 15 residues long. Trimming took 0 bases from V and 1 from J, leaving 10 bases between them. The CDR3 loop reads CASSLALQVQETQYF. The CDR3 region has the DNA TGTGCCAGCAGCTTGGCCTTACAGGTCCAAGAGACCCAGTACTTC. The whole variable domain, remainder taken from reference TRBV5-4 and TRBJ2-5, is ETGVTQSPTHLIKTRGQQVTLRCSSQSGHNTVSWYQQALGQGPQFIFQYYREEENGRGNFPPRFSGLQFPNYSSELNVNALELDDSALYLCASSLALQVQETQYFGPGTRLLVL.